The clone carrying this T cell receptor (beta chain) was counted once. Here immunoSEQ multiplex PCR was the method, and the copy in TCRdb shows in-frame clones only, minus some. The sample has over 600,000 clones, 90% seen once. Germline V gene data show CDR1 as SGHAT and CDR2 as FQNNGV. CDR3 length: 13 amino acids. Trimming cost V 1 base and J 8 bases, with 11 bases left between them. This record belongs to a study of blood T cell repertoires in COVID-19. The receptor was derived from a woman aged 18-29 years with acute or convalescent COVID-19. The chain recombines TRBV11-2 with TRBJ1-2; TRBD1 is a possible D gene (6 bases). The sequenced sample was peripheral blood. CDR3 bases: TGTGCCAGCAGCTTAGTACAGGGAGACGGCTACACCTTC. It yields the protein CASSLVQGDGYTF. Full variable domain (missing parts from reference TRBV11-2 and TRBJ1-2): EAGVAQSPRYKIIEKRQSVAFWCNPISGHATLYWYQQILGQGPKLLIQFQNNGVVDDSQLPKDRFSAERLKGVDSTLKIQPAKLEDSAVYLCASSLVQGDGYTFGSGTRLTVV.